The next 5 T cell receptor beta chains were all read from a single sample in a study of T cell changes during pregnancy in multiple sclerosis (dated by TCRdb to between 2018 and 2021). Library creation used the immunoSEQ multiplex PCR assay. TCRdb holds this immuneACCESS table with in-frame rearrangements only. Some clones are missing; in checked studies, unresolved V genes explain under half, and the rest has no known cause. The sample includes tens of thousands of clones, with 92% observed a single time. The top ten clones comprise less than 3% of the sample. Sequencing used peripheral blood, obtained in the second trimester of pregnancy. The receptors were sampled from a female donor in good health, enrolled as a control in a pregnancy study.

The chain carries TRBV7-2 and TRBJ2-7; TRBD1 is a possible D gene (6 bases). This CDR3 has 15 amino acids. Germline CDR1 reads SGHTA; CDR2 reads FQGNSA. The V end lost 3 bases, the J end lost 2 bases, and 14 bases lay between the germline ends. In DNA form, the CDR3 reads TGTGCCAGCAGCTTCAGTTGGGGGCCGGCCTACGAGCAGTACTTC. This codes for CASSFSWGPAYEQYF. The whole variable domain, filled in from reference TRBV7-2 and TRBJ2-7, reads GAGVSQSPSNKVTEKGKDVELRCDPISGHTALYWYRQSLGQGLEFLIYFQGNSAPDKSGLPSDRFSAERTGGSVSTLTIQRTQQEDSAVYLCASSFSWGPAYEQYFGPGTRLTVT.

J is TRBJ1-2 and V is TRBV19; D unclear. The V gene's germline CDR1 is LNHDA and CDR2 SQIVND (reference sequence). The length of the CDR3 is 13 residues. Trimming pared 3 bases from V and 10 bases from J, leaving 15 bases between. Here the CDR3 reads CASSMSESQPYTF. CDR3 DNA sequence: TGTGCCAGTAGTATGTCGGAGTCCCAGCCCTACACCTTC.

A word on this clone: One end of the junction is discordant with germline, which a read error may explain. In DNA, the CDR3 is TGTGCTAGCAGCTCAACTAGTTATCCCTACGAGCAGTACTTC. Translated, it gives CASSSTSYPYEQYF. The chain recombines TRBV7-7 with TRBJ2-7, with D possibly being TRBD2 (5 bases). Germline V gene data show CDR1 as SSHAT and CDR2 as FNYEAQ (reference sequence). The CDR3 consists of 14 residues. The entire variable domain, with the rest obtained from reference TRBV7-7 and TRBJ2-7, is as follows: GAGVSQSPRYKVTKRGQDVTLRCDPISSHATLYWYQQALGQGPEFLTYFNYEAQPDKSGLPSDRFSAERPEGSISTLTIQRTEQRDSAMYRCASSSTSYPYEQYFGPGTRLTVT.

The chain combines TRBV30 with TRBJ2-7, with D maybe TRBD2 (5 bases). The CDR3 has 14 amino acids. V lost 5 bases, J lost 4 bases, and 18 bases lay in between. Germline lookup yields CDR1 GTSNPN and CDR2 SVGIG (reference sequence). CDR3 loop: CAWASWTVGYEQYF. The CDR3 DNA sequence: TGTGCCTGGGCGTCCTGGACTGTTGGATACGAGCAGTACTTC.

The rearrangement joins TRBV6-1 to TRBJ1-6, with unresolved D. Looked up from germline, CDR1 is MNHNS and CDR2 is SASEGT. The V end was cut by 2 bases, the J end by 0 bases, with 5 bases between. The CDR3 has 15 amino acids. The CDR3 DNA sequence: TGTGCCAGCAGTGAATGGAGCTCCTATAATTCACCCCTCCACTTT. Residues: CASSEWSSYNSPLHF.